This record covers a single TCR beta chain. No antigen is known for it. No base quality values were provided; no much bigger clone lies one nucleotide off. Other DNA sequences in this sample translate to the same CDR3. This sample stems from a study of blood T cell repertoires in COVID-19 (dated by TCRdb to 2019 to 2021). For the study in its entirety: Samples from collaborators originated in the United States, Italy and Spain and spanned both the acute and convalescent phases of COVID-19. The prospective study material was composed of cDNA or gDNA derived from T cells, B-cell-depleted T cells, or PBMCs. The dataset comprised deeply sampled blood TCRbeta repertoires from subjects exposed to, actively infected with, or recovered from COVID-19. The repertoires were released in a freely available public database meant as a resource for research on the immune response to SARS-CoV-2. Samples were obtained from the ongoing ImmuneRACE study (first 160 participants) and from about 1,300 subjects provided by 6 global collaborators. A de-identified subject ID, COVID-19 status, age in years and sex were almost always included in the sample metadata. Where HLA class I and class II types were available, the types were taken from metadata supplied by the sample provider, not from assay-based typing. The paper's findings and limits, for the study overall: The quantity of clinical and demographic metadata differed by source and by participant and was supplied without curation.

V and J are trimmed by 2 bases and 2 bases, and the gene matches miss 2 bases of the junction. Via the germline V gene, CDR1 is ENHRY and CDR2 SYGVKD. The CDR3 runs 15 residues from the cysteine to the phenylalanine. Just the 45-base CDR3 DNA is kept, in frame starting at base 1. One collaborating source in Seattle enrolled patients while the patients were actively infected and followed the patients over time throughout the course of disease. The collaborating institutions used their own protocols to collect whole blood in K2EDTA tubes. For TCRbeta analysis, collaborators shipped samples in one of three forms: frozen whole blood, isolated PBMCs, or DNA extracted from either of those sample types. TCRbeta CDR3 regions were amplified from genomic DNA by means of the immunoSEQ Assay, a bias-controlled multiplex PCR. Regarding the original processing steps: The number of nucleated cells in each sample was estimated from the amplification of reference gene primers within the assay. To quantify the absolute abundance of each unique TCRbeta CDR3 rearrangement, sequence reads were collapsed and filtered. For each sample, productive Simpson clonality was calculated as the square root of Simpson's diversity index across productive rearrangements. Drawn from immuneACCESS, this table holds only the in-frame rearrangements with V and J called that TCRdb kept. Clones are partly lost; checked studies trace under half to an unresolved V gene and leave the rest unexplained. V and J calls and clone size come straight from that table; D and trimming were deduced from the DNA. A total of approximately 300,000 clones appear in this sample, 80% to 90% of them only once. Roughly 6.3% of the sample goes to the ten largest clones.

This TCR was recovered from a woman aged 50 to 60 with COVID-19, enrolled during active disease. Sequenced input: peripheral blood. Recombination joined TRBV10-3 with TRBJ2-3; TRBD2 matches 9 bases in the middle. The CDR3 corresponds to CAISELAGPTDTQYF. The DNA sequence follows: TGTGCCATCAGTGAGCTAGCGGGACCCACAGATACGCAGTATTTT.